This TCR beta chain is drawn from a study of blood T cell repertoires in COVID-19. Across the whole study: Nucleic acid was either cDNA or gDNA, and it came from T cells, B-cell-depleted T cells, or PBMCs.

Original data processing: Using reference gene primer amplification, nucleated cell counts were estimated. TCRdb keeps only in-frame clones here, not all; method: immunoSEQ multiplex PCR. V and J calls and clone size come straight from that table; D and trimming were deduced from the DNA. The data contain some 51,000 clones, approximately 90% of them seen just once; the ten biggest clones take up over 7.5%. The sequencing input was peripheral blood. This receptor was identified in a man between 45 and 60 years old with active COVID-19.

In DNA form, the CDR3 reads TGTGCCAGCAGCCAATTCGACAGGGAAGCTGGGGATACGCAGTATTTT. It encodes CASSQFDREAGDTQYF. The chain couples TRBV3-1 (or the pseudogene TRBV3-2) to TRBJ2-3; the match to TRBD1 covers 7 bases. Per the germline V gene, CDR1 is LGHDT and CDR2 is YNNKEL (reference sequence). The CDR3 totals 16 residues. The trim removed 2 bases at V and 6 bases at J, leaving 11 bases unmatched.